This is a list of T cell receptor beta chains from one sample in a study of radiation and T cells in renal cell carcinoma. The protocol was immunoSEQ multiplex PCR, while the TCRdb copy is restricted to in-frame clones and leaves out a portion. This table has 100,000 to 150,000 clones, about 88% appearing once. The sequencing used blood, collected from a patient whose treatment included radiotherapy and nephrectomy. The receptors come from a woman aged 70-85 years with renal cell carcinoma. Each CDR3 is given with its conserved first and last residue. Fields, in order: D gene, V gene, J gene, clone size, CDR3 DNA, CDR3 protein. A D gene is named only where the DNA matches it firmly. Clone size is not always given. Where it is, it says once, few, many or a class for expanded clones.

.	TRBV13	TRBJ1-1	.	TGTGCCAGCAGCCCAACACCTACCCCTAGAGCTTTCTTT	CASSPTPTPRAFF
.	TRBV18	TRBJ1-1	.	TGTGCCAGCTCACTGTTTGATACTGAAGCTTTCTTT	CASSLFDTEAFF
.	TRBV21-1	TRBJ1-6	once	TGTGCCAGCAGCAACAGGGAAAAGAGCTCCTATAATTCACCCCTCCACTTT	CASSNREKSSYNSPLHF
.	TRBV6-1	TRBJ2-5	.	TGTGCCAGCAGTGAAGGGTGGGACCAAGAGACCCAGTACTTC	CASSEGWDQETQYF
TRBD1	TRBV11-3	TRBJ2-2	.	TGTGCCAGCAGCGCCCCCGGGACAGGGTACACCGGGGAGCTGTTTTTT	CASSAPGTGYTGELFF
.	TRBV19	TRBJ2-7	.	TGTGCCAGTAGTACACGCCGGGGCGATGAGCAGTACTTC	CASSTRRGDEQYF
.	TRBV9	TRBJ1-3	.	TGTGCCAGCAGCGTAGGATCTACCCGGATCTCTGGAAACACCATATATTTT	CASSVGSTRISGNTIYF
.	TRBV18	TRBJ2-3	.	TGTGCCAGCACAGGGAGCACAGATACGCAGTATTTT	CASTGSTDTQYF
TRBD1	TRBV28	TRBJ2-1	.	TGTGCCAGCAGTTTAAACAGGGGGCCCACCTACAATGAGCAGTTCTTC	CASSLNRGPTYNEQFF
TRBD2	TRBV11-3	TRBJ2-7	.	TGTGCCAGCAGCATTCTCACCCTAGCGGGGGGCCCTGCCTACGAGCAGTACTTC	CASSILTLAGGPAYEQYF
.	TRBV4-3	TRBJ1-6	.	TGCGCCAGCAGCCAAGGGGGGGTAGGGTCCTGGGTGGCACCCCTCCACTTT	CASSQGGVGSWVAPLHF
TRBD2	TRBV28	TRBJ2-1	.	TGTGCCAGCAGTTTATGGAGCGGGGGGGCCAGGAATGAGCAGTTCTTC	CASSLWSGGARNEQFF
TRBD2	TRBV5-4	TRBJ2-5	.	TGTGCCAGCAGCTTGACTAGCGCAGAGACCCAGTACTTC	CASSLTSAETQYF
.	TRBV28	TRBJ1-5	.	TGTGCCAGCAGTCCACAGGGCCGCGGCAATCAGCCCCAGCATTTT	CASSPQGRGNQPQHF
TRBD2	TRBV7-2	TRBJ2-1	.	TGTGCCAGCAGCCCAGCTAGCGGGGGGTACAATGAGCAGTTCTTC	CASSPASGGYNEQFF
.	TRBV19	TRBJ2-5	.	TGTGCCAGTAGTATCGGAAAGAAAGAGACCCAGTACTTC	CASSIGKKETQYF
.	TRBV19	TRBJ1-2	.	TGTGCCAGTAGTAACAGGAATCTTTATGGCTACACCTTC	CASSNRNLYGYTF
TRBD1	TRBV7-9	TRBJ1-4	once	TGTGCCAGCAGCCCCGGTGAACAGGGGGTAGAAAAACTGTTTTTT	CASSPGEQGVEKLFF
.	TRBV9	TRBJ2-4	.	TGTGCCAGCAGCGTAAGGGCCACGATGGACATTCAGTACTTC	CASSVRATMDIQYF
TRBD2	TRBV5-1	TRBJ2-5	.	TGCGCCAGCAGCTGGACTAGCGGGGGGGCCGCAGAGACCCAGTACTTC	CASSWTSGGAAETQYF
TRBD1	TRBV7-2	TRBJ1-2	.	TGTGCCAGCAGTTCTGGACAGGGGGGATATGGCTACACCTTC	CASSSGQGGYGYTF
.	TRBV30	TRBJ1-1	.	TGTGCCTGGAGTGTACTCCCTCACTTAGGGTCCCTCGGACTTTACACTGAAGCTTTCTTT	CAWSVLPHLGSLGLYTEAFF
TRBD1	TRBV6-5	TRBJ1-1	.	TGTGCCAGCAGAACTCCGGGACAGGGGTACACTGAAGCTTTCTTT	CASRTPGQGYTEAFF
.	TRBV27	TRBJ2-5	.	TGTGCCAGCAGGCCCCGGGCCCGGAGAGATGGGGAGACCCAGTACTTC	CASRPRARRDGETQYF